This T cell receptor beta chain derives from a study of control samples from healthy donors and cancer patients. Clones were read by immunoSEQ multiplex PCR, and TCRdb kept only the in-frame ones, dropping some. This sample has 150,000 or so clones, with approximately 94% found just once. CDR1 is SGHRS, CDR2 YFSETQ, per germline. The CDR3 runs 14 residues. V gave up 0 bases and J gave up 6 bases, with 12 bases separating them. The sequence came from a middle-aged man in good health. The sequenced material came from blood. The V call is TRBV5-1, the J call TRBJ1-1; D is unclear. The CDR3 sequence is CASSLVSVVAEAFF. In DNA form, the CDR3 reads TGCGCCAGCAGCTTGGTCTCGGTTGTCGCTGAAGCTTTCTTT.